Shown below are 12 T cell receptor beta chains from a single sample sequenced in a study of blood T cells in healthy people across ages. The second PCR ran about 6 to 11 cycles with a sample-barcoded 5' primer and J-beta primers. Each CDR3 protein gets one entry after TCRdb re-called the 5' RACE reads with MiXCR. The sample consists of over a million distinct CDR3 sequences, 42% of them appearing once. The sample comprised blood. These TCRs come from a young woman in good health.

V is TRBV2 and J is TRBJ2-3; 10 nucleotides match TRBD1. The CDR3 sequence is 12 residues long. CDR1 SNHLY and CDR2 FYNNEI come from the germline V gene. The V segment lost 6 bases and the J segment 12 bases; nucleotides outside the gene matches: 6. The CDR3 nucleotides read TGTGCCAGCAGACGACAGGGGGCGCTTCAGTATTTT. This encodes CASRRQGALQYF.

CDR3 sequence: CATKTSGKGSEQFF. CDR3 DNA: TGTGCCACCAAGACTAGCGGGAAAGGCAGTGAGCAGTTCTTC. This chain links TRBV13 with TRBJ2-1; 11 bases are a match to TRBD2. The J segment lost 9 bases and the V segment lost 10 bases, leaving 11 bases of the junction unmatched. The CDR3 loop spans 14 amino acids. Germline lookup yields CDR1 PRHDT and CDR2 FYEKMQ (reference sequence). The variable domain in full, with the rest retrieved from reference TRBV13 and TRBJ2-1, is AAGVIQSPRHLIKEKRETATLKCYPIPRHDTVYWYQQGPGQDPQFLISFYEKMQSDKGSIPDRFSAQQFSDYHSELNMSSLELGDSALYFCATKTSGKGSEQFFGPGTRLTVL.

This clonotype was seen only once. V is TRBV7-3 and J is TRBJ2-5, with D uncertain. CDR1 SGHTA and CDR2 FQGTGA come from the germline V gene. V lost 2 bases to trimming and J lost 5 bases, with 9 bases between them. The CDR3 has 13 residues. The CDR3 region is CASSLLELETQYF. The CDR3 nucleotides read TGTGCCAGCAGCTTACTCGAGCTGGAGACCCAGTACTTC. Full variable domain (remainder filled in from reference TRBV7-3 and TRBJ2-5): GAGVSQTPSNKVTEKGKYVELRCDPISGHTALYWYRQSLGQGPEFLIYFQGTGAADDSGLPNDRFFAVRPEGSVSTLKIQRTERGDSAVYLCASSLLELETQYFGPGTRLLVL.

This clonotype was recorded only once. This chain links TRBV9 with TRBJ2-1; 13 bases map to TRBD2. The CDR3 runs 16 residues. Germline CDR1 is SGDLS and CDR2 is YYNGEE. After removal of 4 bases from V and 3 bases from J, the junction contained 4 bases not matched to a gene. This CDR3 reads CASSLRTSGSYNEQFF. Written as DNA, the CDR3 is TGTGCCAGCAGCTTGAGGACTAGCGGGAGCTACAATGAGCAGTTCTTC.

The chain joins TRBV2 to TRBJ2-7, with a weak D call TRBD1 (6 bases). The CDR3 runs to 13 residues. The V gene's germline CDR1 is SNHLY and CDR2 FYNNEI. V was clipped by 8 bases and J by 0 bases, with 11 bases between them. The CDR3, as DNA: TGTGCCAGCTTTGCGGACAGCTCCTACGAGCAGTACTTC. This codes for CASFADSSYEQYF.

The sample holds a few counts of this clonotype. This chain links TRBV5-1 with TRBJ2-5; 7 bases align to TRBD1. The V gene end was trimmed by 4 bases and the J gene end by 4 bases; junction bases not matched to a gene: 10. The CDR3 contains 15 residues. Germline values: CDR1 SGHRS, CDR2 YFSETQ. CDR3 bases: TGCGCCAGCAGCCTTGGGACAGATCATATAGAGACCCAGTACTTC. This gives the protein CASSLGTDHIETQYF. Looking up the rest from reference TRBV5-1 and TRBJ2-5 gives the full variable domain: KAGVTQTPRYLIKTRGQQVTLSCSPISGHRSVSWYQQTPGQGLQFLFEYFSETQRNKGNFPGRFSGRQFSNSRSEMNVSTLELGDSALYLCASSLGTDHIETQYFGPGTRLLVL.

In the case of this clonotype: A single base separates this from a much larger clone, so it may be a read error. The chain uses TRBV12-3 or TRBV12-4 and TRBJ2-1; the D gene is possibly TRBD1 (5 bases). With 2 bases removed from V and 13 bases from J, the gap between germline ends came to 15 bases. CDR3 size: 13 residues. In DNA, the CDR3 is TGTGCCAGCAGTTTAATAGGGGTTGAGACCCAGTTCTTC. It codes for CASSLIGVETQFF.

This chain's CDR3 is CAISLGLAGRGDTQYF. The CDR3 DNA reads as TGTGCCATCTCTCTAGGACTAGCGGGCCGAGGGGATACGCAGTATTTT. The chain employs TRBV10-3 and TRBJ2-3; 11 bases fit TRBD2. This CDR3 has 16 amino acids. Germline CDR1 ENHRY, CDR2 SYGVKD. V gave up 8 bases and J gave up 6 bases; unmatched junction bases: 13.

As to this clonotype: A single base separates this from a much larger clone, so it may be a read error. The chain links TRBV7-2 to TRBJ2-1; TRBD1 agrees at 9 bases. Germline values: CDR1 SGHTA, CDR2 FQGNSA. The CDR3 extends over 13 amino acids. Losses at the gene ends were 1 base for V and 13 bases for J; bases not matched to a gene: 5. This chain's CDR3 is CASSLGTGETQFF. CDR3 DNA sequence: TGTGCCAGCAGCTTAGGGACAGGGGAGACCCAGTTCTTC.

This clonotype was seen repeatedly, ten times or more. The chain is built from TRBV27 and TRBJ1-2; the D gene is possibly TRBD1 (5 bases). The length of the CDR3 is 13 residues. The V gene's germline CDR1 is MNHEY and CDR2 SMNVEV (reference sequence). V lost 5 bases and J 3 bases, leaving 10 bases between the germline ends. The CDR3 region is CASSPDTYYGYTF. The CDR3 nucleotides read TGTGCCAGCAGTCCGGACACCTACTATGGCTACACCTTC.

For this clonotype: An end of the junction differs from the germline gene, which may be a read error. The chain joins TRBV6-5 to TRBJ1-5; D is undetermined. Germline V gene data show CDR1 as MNHEY and CDR2 as SVGAGI. CDR3 length equals 13 residues. The CDR3 is CASSYQENQPQHF. The CDR3 bases are TGTGCCAGTAGTTACCAGGAGAATCAGCCCCAGCATTTT.

J is TRBJ1-4 and V is TRBV20-1, with TRBD1 matching over 9 bases. Germline-derived CDR1 and CDR2 are DFQATT and SNEGSKA (reference sequence). This CDR3 is built from 15 residues. The trim removed 4 bases at V and 4 bases at J, leaving 7 bases unmatched. In nucleotides, the CDR3 is TGCAGTGCTACTACAGGGGGCGCAGTTAATGAAAAACTGTTTTTT. Translation: CSATTGGAVNEKLFF.